These 18 T cell receptor beta chains share one sample of origin, sequenced in a study of shared clonotypes between healthy human individuals. CD45RO-negative CD8 cells positively selected for CCR7 made up the naive population, which excluded terminally differentiated effector memory CD45RA+ cells. Assay used: immunoSEQ multiplex PCR; TCRdb lists only in-frame clones, some missing. The top ten clones hold 0.3% to 0.35% of a sample with hundreds of thousands of clones, roughly 98% of them seen once. The sequencing sample was made of naive CD8+ T cells sorted from blood. Source of these receptors: a man aged 25 to 40 in good health.

The gene calls are TRBV2 and TRBJ2-5, with a possible D match to TRBD1 (6 bases). This CDR3 has 19 residues. Trimming cost V 0 bases and J 5 bases, with 25 bases left between them. Germline assignment: CDR1 SNHLY and CDR2 FYNNEI. DNA of the CDR3: TGTGCCAGCAGTGAAGCGCTTCAACCCGGGGCAGGGGCAGAGGAGACCCAGTACTTC. It yields the protein CASSEALQPGAGAEETQYF. Full variable domain (outside the CDR3, taken from reference TRBV2 and TRBJ2-5): EPEVTQTPSHQVTQMGQEVILRCVPISNHLYFYWYRQILGQKVEFLVSFYNNEISEKSEIFDDQFSVERPDGSNFTLKIRSTKLEDSAMYFCASSEALQPGAGAEETQYFGPGTRLLVL.

The V gene is TRBV25-1, the J gene TRBJ2-5; D may be TRBD2 (5 bases). V lost 1 base and J lost 1, with 16 bases in between. CDR1 is MGHDK, CDR2 SYGVNS, per germline. There are 17 residues in the CDR3. The CDR3, as DNA: TGTGCCAGCAGTGAATCCCTTTTTAGGCGGGCCCAAGAGACCCAGTACTTC. This codes for CASSESLFRRAQETQYF. Full variable domain (remainder filled in from reference TRBV25-1 and TRBJ2-5): EADIYQTPRYLVIGTGKKITLECSQTMGHDKMYWYQQDPGMELHLIHYSYGVNSTEKGDLSSESTVSRIRTEHFPLTLESARPSHTSQYLCASSESLFRRAQETQYFGPGTRLLVL.

The chain recombines TRBV25-1 with TRBJ2-5; D perhaps matches TRBD2 (6 bases). The V gene's germline CDR1 is MGHDK and CDR2 SYGVNS. The CDR3 runs to 13 residues. Deletions cut 7 bases from V and 0 bases from J, with 9 bases between. This CDR3 is CASTRDYQETQYF. CDR3 DNA sequence: TGTGCCAGCACCCGGGACTACCAAGAGACCCAGTACTTC.

The CDR3 here is CASSRTGRYNEQFF. CDR3 bases: TGTGCCAGCAGCCGGACAGGGCGTTACAATGAGCAGTTCTTC. This chain joins TRBV28 and TRBJ2-1; 8 bases match TRBD1. Germline V CDR1 and CDR2: MDHEN, SYDVKM. V was clipped by 6 bases and J by 4 bases; unmatched bases: 5. This CDR3 has 14 amino acids.

This sequence joins TRBV27 and TRBJ2-7, with TRBD1 matching 11 bases. The CDR3 loop spans 14 amino acids. Germline V gene data show CDR1 as MNHEY and CDR2 as SMNVEV (reference sequence). After removal of 5 bases from V and 3 bases from J, the junction contained 3 bases not matched to a gene. CDR3 in amino acids: CASSKDRGHYEQYF. The CDR3 coding sequence is TGTGCCAGCAGTAAGGACAGGGGGCACTACGAGCAGTACTTC.

The J gene is TRBJ1-3, the V gene TRBV7-9, with D unclear. Per germline, CDR1 SEHNR and CDR2 FQNEAQ (reference sequence). The CDR3 is made up of 15 amino acids. V gave up 7 bases and J gave up 0 bases, with 13 bases separating them. CDR3 amino acids: CASTPQERSGNTIYF. CDR3 bases: TGTGCCAGCACCCCTCAGGAGCGCTCTGGAAACACCATATATTTT.

This chain connects TRBV29-1 to TRBJ1-1; TRBD1 matches at 8 bases. From germline, CDR1 is SQVTM and CDR2 ANQGSEA. CDR3 length: 11 amino acids. The V segment lost 4 bases and the J segment 13 bases; nucleotides outside the gene matches: 8. Here the CDR3 reads CSVAARGQDFF. The DNA for the CDR3 is TGCAGCGTTGCTGCCAGGGGGCAAGATTTCTTT.

A single count supports this clone. The chain uses TRBV13 and TRBJ2-3; 10 bases line up with TRBD2. The germline CDR1 and CDR2 sequences are PRHDT and FYEKMQ (reference sequence). V shed 1 base, J shed 3 bases, and the junction held 4 bases outside the gene matches. This CDR3 has 16 residues. Here the CDR3 DNA reads TGTGCCAGCAGCTTAGAGGCTAGCGGGAGAACAGATACGCAGTATTTT. This sequence encodes CASSLEASGRTDTQYF.

This rearrangement joins TRBV29-1 to TRBJ2-7; 9 bases map to TRBD1. This CDR3 region has 16 residues. Looked up from germline, CDR1 is SQVTM and CDR2 is ANQGSEA. Trimming cost V 4 bases and J 1 base; bases outside gene matches: 11. The CDR3 region has the DNA TGCAGCGTTGCGGGCGATCCCGGGACAGGGTCCTACGAGCAGTACTTC. This encodes CSVAGDPGTGSYEQYF.

The V gene is TRBV2, the J gene TRBJ2-1, with TRBD2 matching 14 bases. In germline, CDR1 is SNHLY, CDR2 FYNNEI. The trim removed 9 bases at V and 8 bases at J, leaving 6 bases unmatched. CDR3 length: 14 amino acids. CDR3: CARRLAGGPDEQFF. For the CDR3, the DNA is TGTGCCAGAAGACTAGCGGGAGGGCCTGATGAGCAGTTCTTC.

The chain employs TRBV29-1 and TRBJ2-1; 8 bases line up with TRBD1. CDR1 is SQVTM and CDR2 is ANQGSEA in the germline V gene. The CDR3 sequence is 16 residues long. V was pared by 1 base and J by 2 bases, with 7 bases of the junction left unmatched. The CDR3 DNA sequence: TGCAGCGTTGAAGGAACGGACAGGGTCGCCTACAATGAGCAGTTCTTC. This sequence encodes CSVEGTDRVAYNEQFF.

The V and J genes are TRBV5-4 and TRBJ2-5, with 8 bases lining up with TRBD1. V trimming: 10 bases; J trimming: 5 bases; junction bases outside the gene matches: 10. Germline V gene lookup returns CDR1 SGHNT and CDR2 YYREEE (reference sequence). The CDR3 is 13 amino acids. The CDR3 DNA sequence: TGTGCCGGAAGGGACAGGTCCTGGGAGACCCAGTACTTC. Its protein is CAGRDRSWETQYF.

V gene TRBV5-5 combines with J gene TRBJ2-7, with D maybe TRBD1 (5 bases). CDR1 and CDR2 (germline): SGHKS, YYEKEE (reference sequence). The CDR3 is made up of 15 amino acids. With 4 bases removed from V and 3 bases from J, the gap between germline ends came to 17 bases. The CDR3 DNA follows: TGTGCCAGCAGCGATGGACAACGACCTCTCTACGAGCAGTACTTC. This codes for CASSDGQRPLYEQYF.

This chain joins TRBV7-6 and TRBJ2-1, with 7 bases lining up with TRBD1. Trimming cost V 2 bases and J 4 bases; bases outside gene matches: 8. Germline lookup yields CDR1 SGHVS and CDR2 FNYEAQ. The length of the CDR3 is 16 residues. DNA of the CDR3: TGTGCCAGCAGCTTAATCCCTGGGACAGAGTACAATGAGCAGTTCTTC. Translated: CASSLIPGTEYNEQFF.

This clone was seen once. The rearrangement uses TRBV5-5 and TRBJ2-2; 8 nucleotides match TRBD2. Germline V gives CDR1 SGHKS, CDR2 YYEKEE (reference sequence). This CDR3 is 17 amino acids long. V was clipped by 0 bases and J by 0 bases; unmatched bases: 4. The CDR3 is CASSLGSGITNTGELFF. The CDR3, as DNA: TGTGCCAGCAGCTTGGGTAGCGGGATAACGAACACCGGGGAGCTGTTTTTT.

The chain carries TRBV5-1 and TRBJ1-4; possibly TRBD1 for D (6 bases). This CDR3 is 15 amino acids long. The germline CDR1 and CDR2 sequences are SGHRS and YFSETQ. V lost 3 bases and J 6 bases, leaving 15 bases between the germline ends. The CDR3 region has the DNA TGCGCCAGCAGCTCACAGGGCCAAGCATATGAAAAACTGTTTTTT. Its protein is CASSSQGQAYEKLFF.

The chain has TRBV9 and TRBJ1-4; 11 nucleotides match TRBD1. The germline V gene encodes CDR1 SGDLS and CDR2 YYNGEE. The CDR3 totals 15 residues. Trimming took 4 bases from V and 14 from J; bases not matched to a gene: 13. CDR3 amino acids: CASSPPPGQGEKLFF. As DNA, the CDR3 is TGTGCCAGCAGCCCCCCTCCGGGACAGGGGGAGAAGCTGTTTTTT.

This chain connects TRBV27 to TRBJ1-3; maybe TRBD1 (5 bases). Germline CDR1 reads MNHEY; CDR2 reads SMNVEV (reference sequence). CDR3 length: 14 residues. The V end was cut by 5 bases, the J end by 1 base, with 9 bases between. CDR3 residues: CASSAGRSGNTIYF. In nucleotides, the CDR3 is TGTGCCAGCAGTGCGGGGCGTTCTGGAAACACCATATATTTT.